Sequencing of this T cell receptor (beta chain) was carried out in a study of shared T cell receptors in the human thymus. The germline V gene has CDR1 SQVTM and CDR2 ANQGSEA. Trimming stripped 1 base from V and 1 base from J, with 6 bases between. The CDR3 has 13 residues. Measured with immunoSEQ multiplex PCR; TCRdb has only the in-frame clones, and not every one. The sample contains more than 550,000 clones, about 87% of which appear only once. These data were likewise used in another study, on human thymus T cells. In that study: Related research examined unrelated individuals and reported that their thymic repertoires overlapped highly.

The TCR was taken from a boy in the first two years of life with a congenital heart defect. Sequencing used thymocytes. The rearrangement joins TRBV29-1 to TRBJ2-3; TRBD1 is a possible D gene (5 bases). Written as DNA, the CDR3 is TGCAGCGTTGAAGGGGGCTGCACAGATACGCAGTATTTT. The encoded protein is CSVEGGCTDTQYF.